The 5 T cell receptor beta chains listed next were all sequenced from one sample in a study of Graves' ophthalmopathy and Graves' hyperthyroidism. The authors amplified TCR beta CDR3 regions from RNA transcripts. The first-round RT-PCR employed HTBI primers together with the Qiagen OneStep RT-PCR kit. A multiplex PCR was then performed as the second round. Via MiXCR, TCRdb re-called the multiplex PCR reads, giving one row per CDR3 protein. The sample lists hundreds of thousands of distinct CDR3 sequences, 20% to 25% occurring once. The specimen sequenced was peripheral blood. The receptors were sampled from a woman aged 18-29 years with stable Graves' hyperthyroidism.

The chain is built from TRBV18 and TRBJ2-7; D gene unclear. Looked up from germline, CDR1 is KGHSH and CDR2 is LQKENI. Trimming took 2 bases from V and 2 from J, leaving 7 bases between them. This CDR3 is built from 13 residues. CDR3 region: CASSPSGTYEQYV. The CDR3 DNA reads as TGTGCCAGCTCACCATCAGGCACCTACGAGCAGTACGTC.

The table lists this clonotype with many counts. The chain employs TRBV6-8 and TRBJ2-5; 15 bases agree with TRBD2. This CDR3 has 18 residues. V lost 4 bases, J lost 5 bases, and 11 bases stayed unmatched. Germline loops: CDR1 MNHGY, CDR2 SAAAGT. In DNA form, the CDR3 reads TGTGCCAGCAGTTCCGGGACTAGCGGGAGGCCCGAGGGGGAGACCCAGTACTTC. Translated: CASSSGTSGRPEGETQYF.

This clonotype was counted ten times or more. The CDR3 region is CASSSGTDVQEQYF. The CDR3 bases are TGTGCCAGCAGTAGTGGGACCGACGTTCAGGAGCAGTACTTC. This chain links TRBV6-2 or TRBV6-3 with TRBJ2-7; D might be TRBD1 or TRBD2, each matching 5 bases. Trimming took off 5 bases at V and 7 bases at J, with 18 bases between the two ends. The germline V gene has CDR1 MNHEY and CDR2 SVGEGT. This CDR3 has 14 residues.

This clonotype was counted once. The chain has TRBV19 and TRBJ2-5; D remains unclear. Germline CDR1 reads LNHDA; CDR2 reads SQIVND (reference sequence). The CDR3 consists of 14 residues. With 3 bases removed from V and 4 bases from J, the gap between germline ends came to 12 bases. The CDR3 sequence: CASSIGRIGETQYF. The CDR3 region has the DNA TGTGCCAGTAGTATCGGCCGCATAGGAGAGACCCAGTACTTC.

This clonotype was seen many times. The chain joins TRBV7-8 to TRBJ1-5, with a tentative D call TRBD1 (5 bases). Germline CDR1 and CDR2: SGHVS and FQNEAQ. The CDR3 covers 16 residues. V was trimmed by 0 bases and J by 7 bases, leaving 16 bases between them. This CDR3 reads CASSLAGEGRGQPQHF. The DNA of the CDR3 is TGTGCCAGCAGCTTAGCGGGGGAAGGACGCGGGCAGCCCCAGCATTTT. The full variable domain, its missing parts supplied by reference TRBV7-8 and TRBJ1-5, is GAGVSQSPRYKVAKRGQDVALRCDPISGHVSLFWYQQALGQGPEFLTYFQNEAQLDKSGLPSDRFFAERPEGSVSTLKIQRTQQEDSAVYLCASSLAGEGRGQPQHFGDGTRLSIL.